The 23 T cell receptor beta chains given below trace back to one sample, sequenced in a study of T cell repertoires in cytomegalovirus infection. TCRdb reprocessed the reads via MiXCR and lists one record per CDR3 protein. The table shows about 150,000 distinct CDR3 sequences, with about a quarter occurring only once. The sample taken for sequencing was PBMCs. The source of these receptors is a human donor in good health (CMV status not recorded). Some clones in this sample may be carry-over from other donors' samples.

This clonotype was found many times. The chain recombines TRBV7-2 with TRBJ1-1; a possible D gene is TRBD1 (6 bases). The CDR3 is 14 amino acids. Germline assignment: CDR1 SGHTA and CDR2 FQGNSA. Deletions cut 3 bases from V and 0 bases from J, with 8 bases between. CDR3 DNA sequence: TGTGCCAGCAGCTTCGGACAGATGAACACTGAAGCTTTCTTT. Its translation: CASSFGQMNTEAFF.

V and J are TRBV5-4 and TRBJ1-4; a weak D match, TRBD1 (5 bases). CDR3 length equals 13 residues. Germline CDR1 reads SGHNT; CDR2 reads YYREEE (reference sequence). V gave up 4 bases and J gave up 10 bases, with 14 bases separating them. CDR3 loop: CASSPGGGLKLFF. Here the CDR3 DNA reads TGTGCCAGCAGCCCGGGGGGAGGCTTAAAACTGTTTTTT. Supplemented by reference TRBV5-4 and TRBJ1-4, the full variable domain reads ETGVTQSPTHLIKTRGQQVTLRCSSQSGHNTVSWYQQALGQGPQFIFQYYREEENGRGNFPPRFSGLQFPNYSSELNVNALELDDSALYLCASSPGGGLKLFFGSGTQLSVL.

The chain recombines TRBV4-3 with TRBJ2-5, with 7 nucleotides matching TRBD2. Germline CDR1 and CDR2: LGHNA and YSLEER. This CDR3 has 15 residues. The J segment lost 5 bases and the V segment lost 0 bases, leaving 6 bases of the junction unmatched. The CDR3 DNA reads as TGCGCCAGCAGCCAAGATTCCGGGAGGCGGGAGACCCAGTACTTC. Amino acid sequence: CASSQDSGRRETQYF.

The V gene is TRBV27, the J gene TRBJ1-5; D perhaps matches TRBD1 (5 bases). The germline V gene encodes CDR1 MNHEY and CDR2 SMNVEV (reference sequence). CDR3 size: 16 residues. V was clipped by 6 bases and J by 0 bases, with 15 bases between them. CDR3 protein: CASSLGAGHSNQPQHF. CDR3 DNA sequence: TGTGCCAGCAGCCTCGGGGCGGGGCATAGCAATCAGCCCCAGCATTTT.

This clonotype was recorded only once. Germline is not matched at one junction end, which may reflect a read error. The chain combines TRBV20-1 with TRBJ2-7; perhaps TRBD2 as D (6 bases). The germline V gene encodes CDR1 DFQATT and CDR2 SNEGSKA (reference sequence). The CDR3 contains 11 residues. CDR3 sequence (DNA): TGCAGTGCGGTGACTAGTTTGGATCCGGACTTC. Protein sequence: CSAVTSLDPDF.

This clonotype was counted only a few times. The chain couples TRBV12-3 or TRBV12-4 to TRBJ2-7, with D possibly called TRBD1 or TRBD2 (6 bases each). This CDR3 has 15 residues. Trimming removed 3 bases from V and 6 bases from J, with 18 bases in between. The CDR3 spells CASSFLSRPGAEQYF. The CDR3 DNA is TGTGCCAGCAGTTTTTTGTCCAGGCCGGGGGCCGAGCAGTACTTC.

The table lists this clonotype with a few counts. The chain recombines TRBV2 with TRBJ1-1; D uncertain. CDR1 and CDR2 from the germline V gene are SNHLY and FYNNEI. CDR3 length equals 17 residues. V was cut by 0 bases and J by 1 base, with 15 bases left in between. The CDR3 spells CASSEALLRTANTEAFF. The CDR3 nucleotides are TGTGCCAGCAGTGAAGCGCTTCTGCGGACGGCGAACACTGAAGCTTTCTTT.

This clonotype was observed a handful of times. The V gene is TRBV12-3 or TRBV12-4, the J gene TRBJ1-1; a possible D gene is TRBD1 (5 bases). This CDR3 has 14 amino acids. V lost 6 bases and J 4 bases, leaving 15 bases between the germline ends. The DNA for the CDR3 is TGTGCCAGCAGCCCGGGGGGGGGTAGCACTGAAGCTTTCTTT. This codes for CASSPGGGSTEAFF.

J is TRBJ2-2 and V is TRBV6-2 or TRBV6-3, with D perhaps matching TRBD1 (5 bases). CDR1 is MNHEY, CDR2 SVGEGT, per germline. This CDR3 has 14 residues. V was cut by 6 bases and J by 4 bases, with 12 bases left in between. CDR3 residues: CASSSGIGTGELFF. The CDR3 DNA reads as TGTGCCAGCAGCTCAGGGATCGGCACCGGGGAGCTGTTTTTT.

Points on this clonotype: This may arise from a read error, as a much more abundant clone is one base away. The rearrangement links TRBV12-3 or TRBV12-4 to TRBJ1-1, with TRBD1 as a possible D gene (5 bases). The CDR3 runs to 13 residues. CDR3 region: CASRGRTSTEAVF. The CDR3 DNA reads as TGTGCCAGCAGGGGACGAACTTCGACTGAAGCTGTCTTT.

This clonotype appeared many times. The chain employs TRBV7-2 and TRBJ1-6, with D possibly being TRBD1 (6 bases). The V gene lost 5 bases and the J gene lost 5 bases, with 16 bases spanning the gap. The length of the CDR3 is 16 residues. Germline values: CDR1 SGHTA, CDR2 FQGNSA. CDR3 sequence: CASSTRTENNNSPLHF. The DNA for the CDR3 is TGTGCCAGCAGCACGAGGACAGAGAATAATAATTCACCCCTCCACTTT. Looking up the rest from reference TRBV7-2 and TRBJ1-6 gives the full variable domain: GAGVSQSPSNKVTEKGKDVELRCDPISGHTALYWYRQSLGQGLEFLIYFQGNSAPDKSGLPSDRFSAERTGGSVSTLTIQRTQQEDSAVYLCASSTRTENNNSPLHFGNGTRLTVT.

The chain combines TRBV7-4 with TRBJ1-2; no firm D call. Germline lookup yields CDR1 SGHVT and CDR2 SQSDAQ. The length of the CDR3 is 15 residues. V lost 3 bases and J lost 1, with 12 bases in between. The CDR3 DNA reads as TGTGCCAGCAGCTTTCCTAGATCCCTTAACTATGGCTACACCTTC. Amino acid sequence: CASSFPRSLNYGYTF. The entire variable domain, with the rest obtained from reference TRBV7-4 and TRBJ1-2, is as follows: GAGVSQSPRYKVAKRGRDVALRCDSISGHVTLYWYRQTLGQGSEVLTYSQSDAQRDKSGRPSGRFSAERPERSVSTLKIQRTEQGDSAVYLCASSFPRSLNYGYTFGSGTRLTVV.

This clonotype has only a few counts. The chain combines TRBV7-2 with TRBJ2-5; D is possibly TRBD2 (7 bases). CDR1 is SGHTA and CDR2 is FQGNSA in the germline V gene. V lost 2 bases and J 1 base, leaving 11 bases between the germline ends. The CDR3 has 15 residues. The CDR3 DNA is TGTGCCAGCAGCTTAATAGGGGGGGGCCAAGAGACCCAGTACTTC. Its translation: CASSLIGGGQETQYF.

CDR3 in amino acids: CAVPGQDDSPLHF. The CDR3 DNA reads TGTGCCGTACCGGGACAGGATGATTCACCCCTCCACTTT. The genes are TRBV7-6 and TRBJ1-6, with 8 bases identical to TRBD1. Per germline, CDR1 SGHVS and CDR2 FNYEAQ. The CDR3 has 13 residues. J lost 8 bases, V lost 11 bases, and 8 bases had no gene match.

This clonotype was seen a few times. V and J are TRBV6-2 or TRBV6-3 and TRBJ2-2; TRBD2 matches at 11 bases. Per the germline V gene, CDR1 is MNHEY and CDR2 is SVGEGT. This CDR3 spans 15 amino acids. J was trimmed by 7 bases and V by 6 bases; bases with no gene match: 7. The chain's CDR3 is CASRSSGGVGGELFF. CDR3 coding DNA: TGTGCCAGCAGAAGTAGCGGGGGGGTCGGCGGGGAGCTGTTTTTT.

This clonotype appeared a few times. This rearrangement joins TRBV4-1 to TRBJ2-6; D call uncertain. CDR1 and CDR2 from the germline V gene are MGHRA and YSYEKL. The CDR3 has 16 amino acids. The germline V and J ends were trimmed by 0 bases and 2 bases, with 8 bases remaining between them. The CDR3 nucleotides are TGCGCCAGCAGCCAAGATCACGTAGCTGGGGCCAACGTCCTGACTTTC. Protein product: CASSQDHVAGANVLTF.

The sample holds a few counts of this clonotype. The genes are TRBV6-6 and TRBJ2-7; possibly TRBD2 for D (6 bases). Trimming shortened V by 0 bases and J by 2 bases, and 20 bases separated the two germline ends. The CDR3 has 18 residues. Germline CDR1 MNHNY, CDR2 SVGAGI (reference sequence). CDR3 in amino acids: CASSYSAVWEVFPYEQYF. In DNA, the CDR3 is TGTGCCAGCAGTTACTCTGCAGTCTGGGAGGTGTTCCCCTACGAGCAGTACTTC.

This clonotype has at least ten counts. The chain links TRBV7-2 to TRBJ2-2, with D perhaps matching TRBD1 or TRBD2 (6 bases each). The CDR3 has 14 amino acids. CDR1 is SGHTA and CDR2 is FQGNSA in the germline V gene. The V end was cut by 2 bases, the J end by 6 bases, with 10 bases between. CDR3 amino acids: CASSLSGGPGELFF. CDR3 in DNA: TGTGCCAGCAGCTTATCCGGGGGCCCCGGGGAGCTGTTTTTT.

This clonotype was seen ten or more times. The chain employs TRBV28 and TRBJ2-5; 7 bases align to TRBD1. The junction had 8 bases not matched to a gene; V was cut back by 7 bases and J by 3 bases. The CDR3 totals 14 residues. CDR1 and CDR2 from the germline V gene are MDHEN and SYDVKM. CDR3 loop: CASTPSGTEETQYF. The DNA for the CDR3 is TGTGCCAGCACCCCCTCCGGGACAGAAGAGACCCAGTACTTC. The complete variable domain, with remaining parts taken from reference TRBV28 and TRBJ2-5, reads DVKVTQSSRYLVKRTGEKVFLECVQDMDHENMFWYRQDPGLGLRLIYFSYDVKMKEKGDIPEGYSVSREKKERFSLILESASTNQTSMYLCASTPSGTEETQYFGPGTRLLVL.

The chain uses TRBV12-3 or TRBV12-4 and TRBJ1-1; D unresolved. Trimming took 6 bases from V and 1 from J, leaving 6 bases between them. The CDR3 has 12 residues. CDR3 amino acids: CASSRPNTEAFF. As DNA, the CDR3 is TGTGCCAGCAGCCGACCGAACACTGAAGCTTTCTTT.

J is TRBJ1-2 and V is TRBV11-2; D call uncertain. V gave up 1 base and J gave up 8 bases, with 11 bases separating them. The CDR3 has 13 amino acids. From germline, CDR1 is SGHAT and CDR2 FQNNGV. Here the CDR3 reads CASSLAVLGGYTF. CDR3 sequence (DNA): TGTGCCAGCAGCTTAGCCGTTCTGGGAGGCTACACCTTC.

The chain combines TRBV20-1 with TRBJ2-7; tentative D call: TRBD1 (6 bases). The germline V gene has CDR1 DFQATT and CDR2 SNEGSKA (reference sequence). Trimming took off 5 bases at V and 2 bases at J, with 16 bases between the two ends. The CDR3 covers 14 residues. The CDR3 loop is CSALPPGQTYEQYF. Written as DNA, the CDR3 is TGCAGTGCTCTCCCCCCCGGACAGACCTACGAGCAGTACTTC.

This chain links TRBV25-1 with TRBJ1-1; D remains unclear. Germline loops: CDR1 MGHDK, CDR2 SYGVNS. Trimming shortened V by 4 bases and J by 3 bases, and 6 bases separated the two germline ends. This CDR3 is 12 amino acids long. CDR3 sequence (DNA): TGTGCCAGCAGTGGATTTTACACTGAAGCTTTCTTT. Translation gives CASSGFYTEAFF. Based on the CDR3 plus reference TRBV25-1 and TRBJ1-1, the full variable domain is EADIYQTPRYLVIGTGKKITLECSQTMGHDKMYWYQQDPGMELHLIHYSYGVNSTEKGDLSSESTVSRIRTEHFPLTLESARPSHTSQYLCASSGFYTEAFFGQGTRLTVV.